The 5 T cell receptor beta chains reported below all come from one sample, sequenced in a study of T cells after yellow fever vaccination. One entry per CDR3 protein results from TCRdb running MiXCR on the 5' RACE reads. The sample comprises a few hundred thousand distinct CDR3 sequences, around 17% of which are singletons, and approximately 15% rests with the top ten. This specimen consisted of PBMCs, obtained about 5 days after the first yellow fever vaccination. All receptors come from a man between 18 and 29 years old who received the YFV17D yellow fever vaccine.

A remark on this clonotype: One end of the junction varies from germline; a read error may be responsible. Here the CDR3 reads CASSLGGPELGYTF. CDR3 coding DNA: TGTGCCAGCAGCCTAGGGGGGCCCGAATTGGGCTACACCTTC. The rearrangement joins TRBV13 to TRBJ1-2; D is perhaps TRBD1 (6 bases). The CDR3 contains 14 residues. Germline V gene data show CDR1 as PRHDT and CDR2 as FYEKMQ (reference sequence).

A few counts support this clonotype. This chain uses TRBV7-2 with TRBJ1-1, with a possible D match to TRBD1 (5 bases). Deletions cut 5 bases from V and 5 bases from J, with 15 bases between. From germline, CDR1 is SGHTA and CDR2 FQGNSA. The CDR3 totals 14 residues. DNA of the CDR3: TGTGCCAGCAGCCTGGTGGGGGGAGAGACTGAAGCTTTCTTT. Amino acids: CASSLVGGETEAFF.

The genes are TRBV6-1 and TRBJ2-3; D possibly corresponds to TRBD2 (6 bases). This CDR3 has 14 amino acids. V was shortened by 2 bases and J by 5 bases, with 11 bases between the two germline ends. Germline CDR1 MNHNS, CDR2 SASEGT. The CDR3 sequence is CASSEPGLQDTQYF. The CDR3, as DNA: TGTGCCAGCAGTGAACCGGGACTGCAAGATACGCAGTATTTT.

The V and J genes are TRBV10-3 and TRBJ2-6; no firm D call. Trimming stripped 4 bases from V and 0 bases from J, with 10 bases between. The CDR3 runs 16 residues. Germline V gene sequence: CDR1 ENHRY, CDR2 SYGVKD. The DNA of the CDR3 is TGTGCCATCAGTGCCCCAGGCGTCTCTGGGGCCAACGTCCTGACTTTC. Translating it yields CAISAPGVSGANVLTF.

This clonotype was counted only a few times. The V gene is TRBV25-1, the J gene TRBJ2-2; no clear D gene. This CDR3 has 14 residues. V lost 9 bases to trimming and J lost 5 bases, with 16 bases between them. The germline gives CDR1 MGHDK, CDR2 SYGVNS. The CDR3 DNA sequence: TGTGCCAGTAACTCCCCCCCGGAGACCGGGGAGCTGTTTTTT. It encodes CASNSPPETGELFF.